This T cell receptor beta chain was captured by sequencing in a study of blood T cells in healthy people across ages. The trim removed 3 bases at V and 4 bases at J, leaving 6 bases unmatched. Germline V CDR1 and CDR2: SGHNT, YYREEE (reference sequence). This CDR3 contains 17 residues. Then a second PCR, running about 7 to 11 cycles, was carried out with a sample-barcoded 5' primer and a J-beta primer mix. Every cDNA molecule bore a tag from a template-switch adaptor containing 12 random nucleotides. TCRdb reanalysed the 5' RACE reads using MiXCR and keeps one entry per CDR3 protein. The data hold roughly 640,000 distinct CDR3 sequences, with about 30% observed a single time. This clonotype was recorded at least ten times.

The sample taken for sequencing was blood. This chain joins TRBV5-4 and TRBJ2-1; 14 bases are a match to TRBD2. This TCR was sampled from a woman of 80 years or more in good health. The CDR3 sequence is CASSSGRTSGGYNEQFF. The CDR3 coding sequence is TGTGCCAGCAGCTCGGGGAGGACTAGCGGGGGGTACAATGAGCAGTTCTTC. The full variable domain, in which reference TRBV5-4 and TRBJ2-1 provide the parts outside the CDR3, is ETGVTQSPTHLIKTRGQQVTLRCSSQSGHNTVSWYQQALGQGPQFIFQYYREEENGRGNFPPRFSGLQFPNYSSELNVNALELDDSALYLCASSSGRTSGGYNEQFFGPGTRLTVL.